This record concerns one T cell receptor (beta chain) sequence. Terminally differentiated effector memory CD45RA+ cells were excluded by CCR7 positive selection of CD45RO-negative cells. The CDR3 sequence is 13 residues long. Trimming at V came to 9 bases and at J to 5 bases, leaving 9 bases not matched to a gene. CDR1 and CDR2 (germline): MRHNA, SNTAGT. This record comes from a study of shared clonotypes between healthy human individuals. The protocol was immunoSEQ multiplex PCR, while the TCRdb copy is restricted to in-frame clones and leaves out a portion. The table shows over 2 million clones, with less than 95% occurring only once.

The clonotype comes from a man aged 18 to 35 in good health. The sequenced sample was naive CD8+ T cells sorted from blood. The chain uses TRBV6-4 and TRBJ1-2; TRBD1 agrees at 7 bases. CDR3 coding DNA: TGTGCCAGATATGGAGACAGGGCGTATGGCTACACCTTC. This translates into CARYGDRAYGYTF.